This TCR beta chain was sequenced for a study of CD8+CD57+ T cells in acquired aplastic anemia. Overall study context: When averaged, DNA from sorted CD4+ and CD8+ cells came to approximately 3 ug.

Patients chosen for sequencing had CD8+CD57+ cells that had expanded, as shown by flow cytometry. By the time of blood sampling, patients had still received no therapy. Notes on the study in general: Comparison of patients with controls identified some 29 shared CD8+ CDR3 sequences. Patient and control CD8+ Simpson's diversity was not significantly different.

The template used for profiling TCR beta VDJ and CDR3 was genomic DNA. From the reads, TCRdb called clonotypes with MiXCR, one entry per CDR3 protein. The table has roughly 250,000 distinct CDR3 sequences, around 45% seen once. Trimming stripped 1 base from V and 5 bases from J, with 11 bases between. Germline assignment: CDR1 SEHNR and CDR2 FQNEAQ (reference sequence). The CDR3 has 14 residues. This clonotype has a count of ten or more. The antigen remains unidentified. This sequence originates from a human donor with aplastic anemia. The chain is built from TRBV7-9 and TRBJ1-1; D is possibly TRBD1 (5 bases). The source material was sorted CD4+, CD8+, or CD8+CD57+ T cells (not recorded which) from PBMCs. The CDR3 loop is CASSLGWGFTEAFF. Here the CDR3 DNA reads TGTGCCAGCAGCTTAGGATGGGGCTTTACTGAAGCTTTCTTT.